These T cell receptor beta chains were read from a single sample in a study of blood T cell repertoires in COVID-19. The data were produced by immunoSEQ multiplex PCR, yet TCRdb's version contains in-frame clones alone and is incomplete. Among fewer than 85,000 clones listed, about 88% were seen once. The sample comprised peripheral blood. The source of these receptors is a human donor in a cohort sampled during active COVID-19. The conserved cysteine and the conserved F or W are not part of the CDR3 here. Each record gives: J gene, V gene, CDR3 length, CDR3 protein.

J: TRBJ1-2; V: TRBV12-3/TRBV12-4; length: 10; CDR3: ASSSGNYGYT
J: TRBJ1-5; V: TRBV6-5; length: 12; CDR3: ASSYGQNNQPQH
J: TRBJ2-5; V: TRBV4-1; length: 13; CDR3: ASRSIGGLEETQY
J: TRBJ1-5; V: TRBV28; length: 13; CDR3: ASSPLGDSNQPQH
J: TRBJ1-2; V: TRBV28; length: 13; CDR3: ASSPRGQTNYGYT
J: TRBJ2-6; V: TRBV5-1; length: 14; CDR3: ASRPGTGTGANVLT
J: TRBJ2-1; V: TRBV12-5; length: 14; CDR3: ASGLVGPSSYNEQF
J: TRBJ2-7; V: TRBV5-1; length: 12; CDR3: ASSLGTGEFEQY
J: TRBJ1-6; V: TRBV7-3; length: 12; CDR3: ASSAGTVNSPLH
J: TRBJ1-2; V: TRBV4-1; length: 13; CDR3: ASSQDSRGIFGYT
J: TRBJ2-7; V: TRBV6-6; length: 11; CDR3: ASSPGTNYEQY
J: TRBJ2-1; V: TRBV7-2; length: 10; CDR3: ASSLGGPGQF
J: TRBJ1-1; V: TRBV29-1; length: 11; CDR3: SVEGGRHTEAF
J: TRBJ1-1; V: TRBV9; length: 13; CDR3: ASSVDGRGYTEAF
J: TRBJ1-1; V: TRBV5-4; length: 11; CDR3: ASSPGRITEAF
J: TRBJ1-2; V: TRBV3-1/TRBV3-2; length: 11; CDR3: ASTHQSSGGYT
J: TRBJ2-7; V: TRBV28; length: 11; CDR3: ASSLLAERGAY
J: TRBJ2-5; V: TRBV4-1; length: 13; CDR3: ASSLGTGYQETQY
J: TRBJ2-1; V: TRBV4-1; length: 12; CDR3: ASSQEPSGNEQF
J: TRBJ1-4; V: TRBV5-1; length: 13; CDR3: ASSPDMGQVEKLF
J: TRBJ1-3; V: TRBV3-1/TRBV3-2; length: 14; CDR3: ASSQDLARSGNTIY
J: TRBJ1-1; V: TRBV7-9; length: 12; CDR3: ASSLVGTITEAF
J: TRBJ2-7; V: TRBV27; length: 11; CDR3: AIKREGTYEQY
J: TRBJ2-7; V: TRBV13; length: 12; CDR3: ASSLLGGTGEQY
J: TRBJ2-3; V: TRBV19; length: 10; CDR3: ASSPSTDTQY
J: TRBJ2-7; V: TRBV11-3; length: 11; CDR3: ASSLDRTREQY
J: TRBJ2-1; V: TRBV7-9; length: 10; CDR3: ASTLIAEEQF
J: TRBJ2-3; V: TRBV9; length: 16; CDR3: ASSVGAGGGVVSDTQY
J: TRBJ2-7; V: TRBV11-3; length: 10; CDR3: ASSLTRGEQY
J: TRBJ2-5; V: TRBV18; length: 14; CDR3: ASSPQVGGAEETQY
J: TRBJ2-5; V: TRBV25-1; length: 14; CDR3: ASSEFGTSGQETQY
J: TRBJ2-7; V: TRBV7-9; length: 12; CDR3: ASSGTGDGYEQY
J: TRBJ2-5; V: TRBV5-1; length: 13; CDR3: ASSLDSVLLQTQY
J: TRBJ1-2; V: TRBV3-1/TRBV3-2; length: 10; CDR3: ASSQVRYGYT
J: TRBJ1-2; V: TRBV5-4; length: 13; CDR3: ASSLQQGNHYGYT
J: TRBJ2-1; V: TRBV27; length: 16; CDR3: ASSKPGSGGVAYNEQF
J: TRBJ2-2; V: TRBV27; length: 13; CDR3: ASTLAGATTGELF
J: TRBJ2-1; V: TRBV29-1; length: 12; CDR3: SVGAGGINNEQF
J: TRBJ1-2; V: TRBV11-2; length: 11; CDR3: ASSSTGHYGYT
J: TRBJ1-1; V: TRBV29-1; length: 11; CDR3: SVEDPGSPEAF